The table lists the clone carrying this T cell receptor (beta chain) with a few counts. The antigen is unknown. Trimming removed 8 bases at V and 3 bases at J, with 20 bases between. The CDR3 extends over 16 amino acids. From germline, CDR1 is MNHEY and CDR2 SVGAGI. These data belong to a study of read filtering for tumor transcriptome and immune sequencing. Study context: Mean patient age was roughly 61 years, range about 47 to 85; some 17 male, around 15 female. TCR-mapped reads were about 4.05 to 11 million with IR-seq versus about 80 to 1273 with RNA-seq.

Findings and caveats of the study: RNA-seq captured clonotypes less deeply and reliably than IR-seq.

This library used approximately 370 ng RNA and molecular barcoded adaptors spanning alpha/delta and beta/gamma chains. MiXCR, run by TCRdb on the reads, gives a single entry per CDR3 protein. This repertoire shows 100,000 to 150,000 distinct CDR3 sequences, approximately 13% found once; its top ten account for roughly 7.6%. This TCR came from a donor aged 40 or older with multiple myeloma. V is TRBV6-5 and J is TRBJ1-3; unclear D gene. Sequencing was done on a sample of a population of CD138-negative cells sorted from bone marrow. For the CDR3, the DNA is TGTGCCAGCTCCAACGCCCGACCCCGCAGTGGAAACACCATATATTTT. It is translated as CASSNARPRSGNTIYF.